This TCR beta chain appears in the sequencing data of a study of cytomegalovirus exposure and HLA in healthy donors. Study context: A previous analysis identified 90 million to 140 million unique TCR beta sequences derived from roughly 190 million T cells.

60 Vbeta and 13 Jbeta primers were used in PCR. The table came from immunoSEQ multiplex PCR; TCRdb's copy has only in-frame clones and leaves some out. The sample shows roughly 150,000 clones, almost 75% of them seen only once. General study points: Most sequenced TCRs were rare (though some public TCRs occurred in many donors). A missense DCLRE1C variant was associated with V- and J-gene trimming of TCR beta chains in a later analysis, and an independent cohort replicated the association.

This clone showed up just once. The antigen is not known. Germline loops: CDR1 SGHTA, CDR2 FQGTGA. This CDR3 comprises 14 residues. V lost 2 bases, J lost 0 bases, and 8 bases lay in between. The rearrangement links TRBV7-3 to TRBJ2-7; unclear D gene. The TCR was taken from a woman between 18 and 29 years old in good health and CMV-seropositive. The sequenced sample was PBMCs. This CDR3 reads CASSLGGNSYEQYF. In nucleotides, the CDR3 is TGTGCCAGCAGCTTAGGCGGAAACTCCTACGAGCAGTACTTC.